The present entry profiles one T cell receptor (beta chain) with its context. Trimming pared 1 base from V and 1 base from J, leaving 15 bases between. The CDR3 sequence is 17 residues long. From germline, CDR1 is SGHDT and CDR2 YYEEEE. Sequencing used immunoSEQ multiplex PCR; TCRdb keeps in-frame clones, though not all of them. Of 90,000 or so clones listed, around 95% were seen once; the top ten hold around 0.3%. This specimen belongs to a study of technical replicates of blood from several donors. The clonotype originates from a human donor in good health. The sample was T cells isolated from PBMCs. V is TRBV5-6 and J is TRBJ2-1, with D possibly TRBD2 on 5 matching bases. CDR3 DNA sequence: TGTGCCAGCAGCTTGTTCTCGGGCAGCGGATCCTACAATGAGCAGTTCTTC. It codes for CASSLFSGSGSYNEQFF.